What follows are 6 T cell receptor beta chains derived from one specimen sequenced in a study of blood T cell repertoires in COVID-19 (dated by TCRdb to 2019 to 2021). Libraries were prepared through the immunoSEQ multiplex PCR assay. TCRdb took over this immuneACCESS table, retaining in-frame rearrangements with V and J assigned. Such tables are incomplete; in checked studies, under half of the missing clones stem from an unresolved V gene, and the remainder is unexplained. Present in this sample are 250,000 to 350,000 clones, roughly 88% of which were seen just once. More than 3.5% of the sample goes to the ten largest clones. The sample consisted of PBMCs or T cells enriched from blood (not recorded which). All receptors come from a woman aged 25 to 39 who had recovered from COVID-19.

A single count supports this clone. The J gene is TRBJ1-6, the V gene TRBV11-2, with D hard to call. V was cut by 3 bases and J by 8 bases, with 5 bases left in between. The CDR3 loop spans 12 amino acids. In germline, CDR1 is SGHAT, CDR2 FQNNGV. The DNA for the CDR3 is TGTGCCAGCAGCTTGAGCCATTCACCCCTCCACTTT. Translation gives CASSLSHSPLHF.

This rearrangement joins TRBV29-1 to TRBJ1-2; weak D call: TRBD1 (6 bases). V lost 0 bases, J lost 7 bases, and 18 bases lay in between. The CDR3 has 15 residues. From germline, CDR1 is SQVTM and CDR2 ANQGSEA. CDR3 loop: CSVEDIEGEGGGYTF. The CDR3 DNA reads TGCAGCGTTGAAGATATCGAGGGGGAAGGAGGTGGCTACACCTTC.

The chain employs TRBV28 and TRBJ2-7; 11 bases line up with TRBD1. There are 16 residues in the CDR3. The germline V gene encodes CDR1 MDHEN and CDR2 SYDVKM. The junction had 11 bases not matched to a gene; V was cut back by 7 bases and J by 3 bases. The CDR3 region is CASTRGQGVFGYEQYF. DNA for the CDR3: TGTGCCAGCACCAGGGGACAGGGGGTTTTCGGCTACGAGCAGTACTTC.

This sequence joins TRBV30 and TRBJ2-3; D is perhaps TRBD1 (6 bases). The CDR3 contains 13 residues. CDR1 is GTSNPN and CDR2 is SVGIG in the germline V gene (reference sequence). CDR3 sequence reads: CATNRAATDTQYF. The CDR3 nucleotides read TGTGCTACCAACAGGGCCGCGACAGATACGCAGTATTTT. Supplemented by reference TRBV30 and TRBJ2-3, the full variable domain reads SQTIHQWPATLVQPVGSPLSLECTVEGTSNPNLYWYRQAAGRGLQLLFYSVGIGQISSEVPQNLSASRPQDRQFILSSKKLLLSDSGFYLCATNRAATDTQYFGPGTRLTVL.

The chain combines TRBV5-1 with TRBJ2-5; 12 nucleotides line up with TRBD2. Germline CDR1 and CDR2: SGHRS and YFSETQ. This CDR3 contains 15 residues. With 4 bases clipped from V and 5 bases from J, the junction kept 6 bases outside the gene matches. As DNA, the CDR3 is TGCGCCAGCAGCACTAGCGGGGGGTCCGTCGAGACCCAGTACTTC. Protein: CASSTSGGSVETQYF.

V usage is TRBV7-3 and J usage is TRBJ1-1; 9 bases align to TRBD1. The V gene's germline CDR1 is SGHTA and CDR2 FQGTGA. Trimming at V came to 0 bases and at J to 3 bases, leaving 2 bases not matched to a gene. This CDR3 contains 15 residues. CDR3 sequence (DNA): TGTGCCAGCAGCTTAACGGGACAGGGATACACTGAAGCTTTCTTT. It encodes CASSLTGQGYTEAFF.